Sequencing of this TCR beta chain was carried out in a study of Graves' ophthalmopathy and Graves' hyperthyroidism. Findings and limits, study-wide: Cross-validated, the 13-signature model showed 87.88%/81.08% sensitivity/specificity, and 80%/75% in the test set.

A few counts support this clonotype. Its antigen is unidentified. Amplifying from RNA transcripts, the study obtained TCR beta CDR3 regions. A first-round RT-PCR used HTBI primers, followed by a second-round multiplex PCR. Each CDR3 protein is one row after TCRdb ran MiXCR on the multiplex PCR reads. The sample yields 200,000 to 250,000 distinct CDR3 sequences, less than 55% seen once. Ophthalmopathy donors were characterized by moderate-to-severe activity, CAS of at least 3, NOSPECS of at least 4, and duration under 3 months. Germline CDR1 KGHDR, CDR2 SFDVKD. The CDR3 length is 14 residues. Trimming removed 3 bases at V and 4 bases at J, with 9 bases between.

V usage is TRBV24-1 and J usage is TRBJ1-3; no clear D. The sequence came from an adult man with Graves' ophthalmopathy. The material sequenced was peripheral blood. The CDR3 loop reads CATSDPSDGNTIYF. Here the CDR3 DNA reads TGTGCCACCAGTGATCCTTCCGACGGAAACACCATATATTTT.